This T cell receptor (beta chain) was captured by sequencing in a study of identical twins (dated by TCRdb to 2016 to 2017). Background for the entire study: TCR alpha and beta repertoires from monozygotic twins, unrelated adults of various ages and cord blood were deep-sequenced to test whether fetal clonotypes persist. To rule out contamination, replicate twin experiments were performed at different times with different library preparation protocols.

Library preparation used 5' RACE. This sample was sequenced with an Illumina HiSeq 2000. A universal primer binding site was introduced by template switching, and a unique molecular identifier was present in the final cDNA, enabling accurate counting of TCR cDNA molecules. Specific primers in the conserved constant-segment region were used to synthesize first-strand cDNA for TCR alpha and beta chains. To control for contamination, every cDNA library carried two barcodes: a SMART-Mk sample barcode plus Illumina barcodes. TruSeq adapter sequences along with Illumina sample barcodes were introduced in two successive PCR steps. Sequencing of the TCR alpha and beta cDNA libraries was done on the Illumina HiSeq platform using custom primers. The paper's processing steps were these. MiGEC processed the raw reads to extract unique molecular identifiers, while MiXCR was used to determine the CDR3 positions. For each individual, recombination models were inferred using an EM algorithm with the repgenHMM and IGoR tools. Shared clonotype analysis was performed with the tcR package in R, normalizing sharing by the product of cloneset sizes. To study raw recombination free of thymic and clonal selection effects, out-of-frame nonproductive sequences were analyzed. TCRdb handled the public reads itself, with Q25 trimming in fastp and clone calling in MiXCR, and kept productive beta chains. For every CDR3 protein sequence, its rows merge into one entry that carries the most common genes and DNA. The V and J calls here are based on TCRdb, not the publication. Here the sample has 400,000 to 600,000 distinct CDR3 sequences; 20% to 25% occur a single time. In total, the top ten clones hold 0.48% of the sample.

Every donor in the study was a healthy Caucasian. Three pairs of female monozygotic twins, all aged 18 to 29 years, made up the twin cohort. Positive isolation kits from Invitrogen were used to isolate CD4+ and CD8+ T cell populations. Only a few counts were recorded for this clonotype. Its target antigen remains unknown. No base-level quality is on record; no much larger clone is a single base apart. What the research found in general, with its limitations: Abundant cord blood beta clonotypes had fewer insertions, young adult naive repertoires showed a similar but weaker trend, and memory repertoires showed no such trend. Because the same donors could not be followed over many years, the conclusions depended on cross-sectional statistical analysis. The excess sharing between twins in beta out-of-frame sequences was weaker because fewer shared sequences reduced the signal-to-noise ratio. Invariant T cells such as MAIT and iNKT could partly confound zero-insertion analyses, though diverse VJ usage argued against this for most clonotypes. Out-of-frame TCR alpha sequences shared between twins showed an excess of low generation-probability sequences compared with coincidental sharing between unrelated individuals. Out-of-frame TCR alpha sharing in monozygotic twins was systematically underestimated by recombination models, whereas sharing between unrelated individuals was in agreement with the recombination models.

Taken from cysteine to phenylalanine, the CDR3 has 13 residues. Here the CDR3 DNA is all that survives: 39 bases in frame from base 1. The germline V gene yields SQVTM for CDR1 and ANQGSEA for CDR2. V is reduced by 2 bases and J by 4 bases, leaving a spacing of 9 bases between them. These records were also assigned to another study, of yellow fever vaccine responses in identical twins. As the second study states: According to the authors, in identical twins the way T cells responded to vaccination appeared partly convergent and partly personalized. Focusing on identical twins, the study followed the T cell clones that responded to the vaccine, and did so with precision.

The chain is encoded by TRBV29-1 joined to TRBJ2-1; the D gene assignment is ambiguous. The source is a young woman in good health. The source material was CD4+ T cells sorted from blood. The DNA sequence is given as TGCAGCGTTGAAACCCCGAGTTACAATGAGCAGTTCTTC. This translates into CSVETPSYNEQFF.